This is a list of T cell receptor beta chains from one sample in a study of T cell repertoires in cytomegalovirus infection. Using its own MiXCR run on the reads, TCRdb lists one record per CDR3 protein. The sample carries about 130,000 distinct CDR3 sequences, 7.5% to 9% recorded once. Sequencing was done on a sample of PBMCs. Receptor source: a human donor in good health (CMV status not recorded). Some clones in this sample may be carry-over from other donors' samples. CDR3s include the opening cysteine and the closing phenylalanine or tryptophan. D genes are given only for firm matches. Expanded clones are given a class, and other clones once, few, many or no size at all.

j_call: TRBJ1-1; v_call: TRBV7-9; clone_size: NA; d_call: TRBD1; cdr3_nt: TGTGCCAGCAGCCTAGACAGGGTTGAAGAAGCTTTCTTT; cdr3_aa: CASSLDRVEEAFF
j_call: TRBJ1-2; v_call: TRBV6-1; clone_size: many; d_call: TRBD1; cdr3_nt: TGTGCCAGCAGCAAAGGACAGGGGCTTGGCTACACCTTC; cdr3_aa: CASSKGQGLGYTF
j_call: TRBJ1-1; v_call: TRBV7-9; clone_size: many; d_call: TRBD1; cdr3_nt: TGTGCCAGCAGCTTATGGGACAGGGGGAGCACTGAAGCTTTCTTT; cdr3_aa: CASSLWDRGSTEAFF
j_call: TRBJ2-3; v_call: TRBV5-1; clone_size: NA; d_call: NA; cdr3_nt: TGCGCCAGCAGCTTGGCCACAGGAGCGAGGCGCAAAGATACGCAGTATTTT; cdr3_aa: CASSLATGARRKDTQYF
j_call: TRBJ2-7; v_call: TRBV7-2; clone_size: many; d_call: NA; cdr3_nt: TGTGCCAGCAGCTTAGAACCTGTAGGGAGTTACGAGCAGTACTTC; cdr3_aa: CASSLEPVGSYEQYF
j_call: TRBJ1-2; v_call: TRBV6-8; clone_size: many; d_call: NA; cdr3_nt: TGTGCCAGCAGTTACGAGGGAAATCGTGGCTATGGCTACACCTTC; cdr3_aa: CASSYEGNRGYGYTF
j_call: TRBJ2-7; v_call: TRBV6-1; clone_size: many; d_call: TRBD2; cdr3_nt: TGTGCCAGCAGTCGAACTAGCGGAGGGACCTACGAGCAGTACTTC; cdr3_aa: CASSRTSGGTYEQYF
j_call: TRBJ2-5; v_call: TRBV29-1; clone_size: NA; d_call: NA; cdr3_nt: TGCAGCGTTGTCAAGGTACAATTGGGGGAGACCCAGTACTTC; cdr3_aa: CSVVKVQLGETQYF
j_call: TRBJ2-7; v_call: TRBV2; clone_size: many; d_call: NA; cdr3_nt: TGTGCCAGCAGAACTGACGAAGGGGGTATTCGCTCCTACGAGCAGTACTTC; cdr3_aa: CASRTDEGGIRSYEQYF
j_call: TRBJ2-5; v_call: TRBV18; clone_size: NA; d_call: NA; cdr3_nt: TGTGCCAGCTCACCCGACACCCCGAAGGAGACCCAGTACTTC; cdr3_aa: CASSPDTPKETQYF
j_call: TRBJ1-2; v_call: TRBV7-2; clone_size: many; d_call: NA; cdr3_nt: TGTGCCAGCAGCACTCCGGACAGATACTATGGCTACACCTTC; cdr3_aa: CASSTPDRYYGYTF
j_call: TRBJ2-3; v_call: TRBV7-9; clone_size: many; d_call: NA; cdr3_nt: TGTGCCAGCAGCTCCCCAGGGGTAGATACGCAGTATTTT; cdr3_aa: CASSSPGVDTQYF
j_call: TRBJ1-1; v_call: TRBV12-3/TRBV12-4; clone_size: many; d_call: NA; cdr3_nt: TGTGCCAGCAGTTCTACGGGTTACACTGAAGCTTTCTTT; cdr3_aa: CASSSTGYTEAFF
j_call: TRBJ2-3; v_call: TRBV20-1; clone_size: NA; d_call: NA; cdr3_nt: TGCAGTGCTAGATCCGGGACTGACACAGATACGCAGTATTTT; cdr3_aa: CSARSGTDTDTQYF
j_call: TRBJ2-1; v_call: TRBV2; clone_size: many; d_call: NA; cdr3_nt: TGTGCCAGCACCGAGGGTACTGGACAAATCAATGAGCAGTTCTTC; cdr3_aa: CASTEGTGQINEQFF
j_call: TRBJ2-1; v_call: TRBV19; clone_size: few; d_call: NA; cdr3_nt: TGTGCCAGTAGTATTGGTACCTACAATGAGCAGTTCTTC; cdr3_aa: CASSIGTYNEQFF
j_call: TRBJ1-4; v_call: TRBV6-5; clone_size: many; d_call: NA; cdr3_nt: TGTGCCAGTGCTCGCGGGTGGACCTCAGTAGGTGAAAAACTGTTTTTT; cdr3_aa: CASARGWTSVGEKLFF
j_call: TRBJ2-3; v_call: TRBV11-2; clone_size: NA; d_call: NA; cdr3_nt: TGTGTCAGCAGCTTAGAGAGGGTAGATACGCAGTATTTT; cdr3_aa: CVSSLERVDTQYF
j_call: TRBJ2-1; v_call: TRBV7-2; clone_size: many; d_call: TRBD2; cdr3_nt: TGTGCCAGCAGCTTAGGTGGACTAGCGGGGTACAATGAGCAGTTCTTC; cdr3_aa: CASSLGGLAGYNEQFF
j_call: TRBJ1-2; v_call: TRBV6-5; clone_size: NA; d_call: NA; cdr3_nt: TGTGCCAGCAGTTACTCAAGGGAAGCTAGCTATGGCTACACCTTC; cdr3_aa: CASSYSREASYGYTF
j_call: TRBJ2-5; v_call: TRBV5-1; clone_size: NA; d_call: TRBD2; cdr3_nt: TGCGCCAGCAGCGCGGGGGTCGGAGCGGTGAGTCAAGAGACCCAGTACTTC; cdr3_aa: CASSAGVGAVSQETQYF
j_call: TRBJ2-3; v_call: TRBV7-2; clone_size: many; d_call: NA; cdr3_nt: TGTGCCAGCAGCTTAGACTCTACAGATACGCAGTATTTT; cdr3_aa: CASSLDSTDTQYF
j_call: TRBJ2-1; v_call: TRBV7-2; clone_size: many; d_call: NA; cdr3_nt: TGTGCCAGCAGCCGAGGAACTACCCACGGCCAGTTCTTC; cdr3_aa: CASSRGTTHGQFF
j_call: TRBJ2-2; v_call: TRBV7-2; clone_size: many; d_call: NA; cdr3_nt: TGTGCCAGCAGCGCGACTCTCTGGGGGGACAGGAACACCGGGGAGCTGTTTTTT; cdr3_aa: CASSATLWGDRNTGELFF
j_call: TRBJ1-1; v_call: TRBV7-9; clone_size: NA; d_call: TRBD1; cdr3_nt: TGTGCCAGCAGCTTAGATCGGACAGGGAGCACTGAAGCTTTCTTT; cdr3_aa: CASSLDRTGSTEAFF
j_call: TRBJ1-1; v_call: TRBV19; clone_size: many; d_call: TRBD1; cdr3_nt: TGTGCCAGTAGTATGAGGGGAGTGACAGGGGGCTTGAACACTGAAGCTTTCTTT; cdr3_aa: CASSMRGVTGGLNTEAFF
j_call: TRBJ2-2; v_call: TRBV2; clone_size: many; d_call: TRBD2; cdr3_nt: TGTGCCAGCAGTGGGGAGGGCGCAGACACCGGGGAGCTGTTTTTT; cdr3_aa: CASSGEGADTGELFF
j_call: TRBJ2-7; v_call: TRBV7-2; clone_size: medium-sized; d_call: TRBD2; cdr3_nt: TGTGCCAGCAGCAAAGGACTAGCGGGGGGCTCCTACGAGCAGTACTTC; cdr3_aa: CASSKGLAGGSYEQYF
j_call: TRBJ2-1; v_call: TRBV5-4; clone_size: many; d_call: NA; cdr3_nt: TGTGCCAGCAGCTTGTTGAGTGCACGCAATGAGCAGTTCTTC; cdr3_aa: CASSLLSARNEQFF
j_call: TRBJ2-1; v_call: TRBV5-5; clone_size: few; d_call: TRBD2; cdr3_nt: TGTGCCAGCAGCGCCGGGGGGGCCGGGAATGAGCAGTTCTTC; cdr3_aa: CASSAGGAGNEQFF
j_call: TRBJ2-1; v_call: TRBV7-8; clone_size: many; d_call: NA; cdr3_nt: TGTGCCAGCAGCTTAGACCACAATGAGCAGTTCTTC; cdr3_aa: CASSLDHNEQFF
j_call: TRBJ2-5; v_call: TRBV12-3/TRBV12-4; clone_size: many; d_call: NA; cdr3_nt: TGTGCCAGCAGTTTAGGAGGCTTAGAGACCCAGTACTTC; cdr3_aa: CASSLGGLETQYF
j_call: TRBJ2-1; v_call: TRBV7-9; clone_size: many; d_call: NA; cdr3_nt: TGTGCCAGCAGCTTACGTCTGGTGCCTGAGCAGTTCTTC; cdr3_aa: CASSLRLVPEQFF
j_call: TRBJ2-1; v_call: TRBV12-3/TRBV12-4; clone_size: NA; d_call: NA; cdr3_nt: TGTGCCAGCAGTGTCAGGGAGAAAAGGTTCTTC; cdr3_aa: CASSVREKRFF
j_call: TRBJ2-3; v_call: TRBV20-1; clone_size: NA; d_call: TRBD2; cdr3_nt: TGCAGTGCTACTAGCGGGGCTACAGATACGCAGTATTTT; cdr3_aa: CSATSGATDTQYF
j_call: TRBJ1-6; v_call: TRBV20-1; clone_size: many; d_call: NA; cdr3_nt: TGCAGTGCTAGACCCGGGGAGGGTAGTAATTCACCCCTCCACTTT; cdr3_aa: CSARPGEGSNSPLHF
j_call: TRBJ1-5; v_call: TRBV28; clone_size: many; d_call: NA; cdr3_nt: TGTGCCAGCAGTTACACAGGGAGTTGGGGCCAGCCCCAGCATTTT; cdr3_aa: CASSYTGSWGQPQHF
j_call: TRBJ1-1; v_call: TRBV20-1; clone_size: NA; d_call: TRBD1; cdr3_nt: TGCAGTGCCAGGCTCCGGGACAGGGATGGTGGAGCTTTCTTT; cdr3_aa: CSARLRDRDGGAFF
j_call: TRBJ2-7; v_call: TRBV6-2/TRBV6-3; clone_size: few; d_call: NA; cdr3_nt: TGTGCCAGCAGATTACAATTCCCCTCCTACGAGCAGTACTTC; cdr3_aa: CASRLQFPSYEQYF
j_call: TRBJ1-5; v_call: TRBV4-2; clone_size: many; d_call: TRBD1; cdr3_nt: TGTGCCAGCAGCCAGGCGGACAGGGGCTATAGCAATCAGCCCCAGCATTTT; cdr3_aa: CASSQADRGYSNQPQHF
j_call: TRBJ1-6; v_call: TRBV7-9; clone_size: many; d_call: NA; cdr3_nt: TGTGCCACCGGAACGGATAATTCACCCCTCCACTTT; cdr3_aa: CATGTDNSPLHF
j_call: TRBJ1-2; v_call: TRBV29-1; clone_size: few; d_call: NA; cdr3_nt: TGCAGCGTAGACGACACTGGCTACACCTTC; cdr3_aa: CSVDDTGYTF
j_call: TRBJ2-5; v_call: TRBV29-1; clone_size: few; d_call: NA; cdr3_nt: TGCAGCGTCGTACGGCATCAAGAGACCCAGTACTTC; cdr3_aa: CSVVRHQETQYF
j_call: TRBJ2-3; v_call: TRBV6-5; clone_size: few; d_call: NA; cdr3_nt: TGTGCCAGCAGTTATCGACAGAGCACAGATACGCAGTATTTT; cdr3_aa: CASSYRQSTDTQYF
j_call: TRBJ2-3; v_call: TRBV20-1; clone_size: NA; d_call: TRBD2; cdr3_nt: TGCAGTGCTGTGACTAGCGGGGGTGGGAATACGCAGTATTTT; cdr3_aa: CSAVTSGGGNTQYF
j_call: TRBJ2-3; v_call: TRBV20-1; clone_size: once; d_call: TRBD1; cdr3_nt: TGCAGTGCTTTCCGGGACAGGGCGGCAGATACGCAGTATTTT; cdr3_aa: CSAFRDRAADTQYF
j_call: TRBJ2-1; v_call: TRBV29-1; clone_size: many; d_call: NA; cdr3_nt: TGCAGCGTTGTACCGATCAATGAGCAGTTCTTC; cdr3_aa: CSVVPINEQFF
j_call: TRBJ2-6; v_call: TRBV12-3/TRBV12-4; clone_size: NA; d_call: TRBD1; cdr3_nt: TGTGCCAGCAGTTTCACCGGACAGGGGGCGGTGGGGGCCAACGTCCTGACTTTC; cdr3_aa: CASSFTGQGAVGANVLTF
j_call: TRBJ2-3; v_call: TRBV29-1; clone_size: many; d_call: NA; cdr3_nt: TGCAGCGGGGGGGACACAGATACGCAGTATTTT; cdr3_aa: CSGGDTDTQYF
j_call: TRBJ1-6; v_call: TRBV6-5; clone_size: many; d_call: TRBD1; cdr3_nt: TGTGCCAGCAGTTACTCGAACGGCAGGGGGGACTCACCCCTCCACTTT; cdr3_aa: CASSYSNGRGDSPLHF